What follows are 11 T cell receptor beta chains derived from one specimen sequenced in a study of identical twins. TCRdb re-called the 5' RACE reads through MiXCR, storing one row per CDR3 protein. Among about 240,000 distinct CDR3 sequences listed, over 9.5% were seen once. Material for sequencing was memory T cells sorted from blood. These receptors originate from a man between 50 and 59 years old in good health.

This clonotype showed up many times. The chain links TRBV11-2 to TRBJ1-6; TRBD1 aligns across 7 bases. Germline-derived CDR1 and CDR2 are SGHAT and FQNNGV. The V and J ends lost 6 bases and 9 bases, in that order; junction bases with no gene match: 5. The CDR3 has 13 amino acids. The CDR3 here is CASSRQGPSPLHF. CDR3 coding DNA: TGTGCCAGCAGTAGACAGGGACCTTCACCCCTCCACTTT.

The chain recombines TRBV7-9 with TRBJ2-7; 11 positions agree with TRBD1. Germline V gene sequence: CDR1 SEHNR, CDR2 FQNEAQ (reference sequence). The CDR3 is 16 residues long. V lost 5 bases and J lost 1; bases outside the gene matches: 7. CDR3 amino acids: CASSRDGTGGSYEQYF. Written as DNA, the CDR3 is TGTGCCAGCAGCCGCGACGGGACAGGGGGTTCCTACGAGCAGTACTTC.

This chain uses TRBV7-2 with TRBJ2-7, with TRBD1 identical over 7 bases. The V segment lost 5 bases and the J segment 4 bases; nucleotides outside the gene matches: 11. CDR1 is SGHTA, CDR2 FQGNSA, per germline. The CDR3 extends over 15 amino acids. The CDR3 spells CASSPGQAARYEQYF. Written as DNA, the CDR3 is TGTGCCAGCAGCCCCGGACAGGCCGCGCGGTACGAGCAGTACTTC.

The chain uses TRBV25-1 and TRBJ2-1, with D perhaps TRBD1 (5 bases). The length of the CDR3 is 13 residues. CDR1 and CDR2 (germline): MGHDK, SYGVNS. V lost 2 bases, J lost 10 bases, and 12 bases lay in between. CDR3 sequence: CASSEPSTDEQFF. CDR3 bases: TGTGCCAGCAGTGAACCCTCGACAGACGAGCAGTTCTTC.

The chain has TRBV20-1 and TRBJ1-1; a possible D gene is TRBD1 (6 bases). The CDR3 loop spans 13 amino acids. Germline CDR1 DFQATT, CDR2 SNEGSKA (reference sequence). Trimming removed 3 bases from V and 10 bases from J, with 18 bases in between. DNA for the CDR3: TGCAGTGCTAGGGATAAGGGGGTCCTGAGAGCTTTCTTT. It codes for CSARDKGVLRAFF.

At least ten counts were recorded for this clonotype. The rearrangement joins TRBV20-1 to TRBJ2-3, with 11 bases aligning to TRBD2. The CDR3 runs 15 residues. CDR1 is DFQATT and CDR2 is SNEGSKA in the germline V gene (reference sequence). The V segment lost 5 bases and the J segment 0 bases; nucleotides outside the gene matches: 4. As DNA, the CDR3 is TGCAGTGCTTTGAGACTAGCGGGGAGCACAGATACGCAGTATTTT. Translation: CSALRLAGSTDTQYF.

This clonotype turned up a few times. This chain joins TRBV5-5 and TRBJ2-7; D remains unclear. Germline V gives CDR1 SGHKS, CDR2 YYEKEE (reference sequence). This CDR3 region has 13 residues. V lost 5 bases to trimming and J lost 5 bases, with 14 bases between them. The CDR3: CASSVGIVNEQYF. For the CDR3, the DNA is TGTGCCAGCAGTGTGGGAATAGTTAACGAGCAGTACTTC.

The sample holds a few counts of this clonotype. This chain connects TRBV5-1 to TRBJ2-5, with D possibly being TRBD2 (7 bases). The germline V and J ends were trimmed by 4 bases and 1 base, with 11 bases remaining between them. Looked up from germline, CDR1 is SGHRS and CDR2 is YFSETQ. There are 14 residues in the CDR3. CDR3 sequence: CASSRGAGQETQYF. The CDR3 coding sequence is TGCGCCAGCAGCCGGGGGGCAGGCCAAGAGACCCAGTACTTC. Supplemented by reference TRBV5-1 and TRBJ2-5, the full variable domain reads KAGVTQTPRYLIKTRGQQVTLSCSPISGHRSVSWYQQTPGQGLQFLFEYFSETQRNKGNFPGRFSGRQFSNSRSEMNVSTLELGDSALYLCASSRGAGQETQYFGPGTRLLVL.

The sample holds many counts of this clonotype. The chain combines TRBV7-2 with TRBJ2-3; D remains ambiguous. In germline, CDR1 is SGHTA, CDR2 FQGNSA. The ends were cut back, 1 base at V and 3 bases at J, with 5 bases in the middle. This CDR3 contains 13 residues. Here the CDR3 DNA reads TGTGCCAGCAGCTTAGGACTTACAGATACGCAGTATTTT. It yields the protein CASSLGLTDTQYF.

This clonotype turned up a few times. The rearrangement links TRBV3-1 to TRBJ2-3, with 9 bases aligning to TRBD1. Germline V lookup: CDR1 LGHDT, CDR2 YNNKEL (reference sequence). The V gene end was trimmed by 4 bases and the J gene end by 1 base; junction bases not matched to a gene: 9. The CDR3 length is 17 residues. The CDR3 protein is CASSRSDRGAGTDTQYF. For the CDR3, the DNA is TGTGCCAGCAGCCGATCAGACAGGGGGGCTGGCACAGATACGCAGTATTTT.

Many counts were recorded for this clonotype. This chain links TRBV15 with TRBJ2-1, with a possible D match to TRBD1 (5 bases). CDR1 is LNHNV, CDR2 YYDKDF, per germline (reference sequence). Trimming left V 1 base short and J 8 bases short, with 15 bases between. The CDR3 has 15 residues. CDR3 in DNA: TGTGCCACCAGCAGAGCCCTCGCGGACACCGATGAGCAGTTCTTC. This sequence encodes CATSRALADTDEQFF.